This is a list of T cell receptor beta chains from one sample in a study of siplizumab effects on memory and regulatory T cells. Here immunoSEQ multiplex PCR was the method, and the copy in TCRdb shows in-frame clones only, minus some. The sample consists of some 100,000 clones, 75% to 95% of them appearing once. Sequencing was performed on CD4+ T cells sorted from blood. The receptors shown here come from a human donor in good health. Some clones in this sample may be carry-over from other donors' samples. The CDR3 runs from the conserved cysteine through the conserved F or W. Each record gives: clone size, V gene, J gene, D gene, CDR3 protein, CDR3 DNA. D genes are given only for firm matches. Rows may omit the clone size; those that give it use once, few, many or a size class.

size: -; V: TRBV10-3; J: TRBJ2-5; D: -; CDR3: CAISEGAGKGTQYF; DNA: TGTGCCATCAGTGAAGGGGCAGGAAAGGGGACCCAGTACTTC
size: -; V: TRBV9; J: TRBJ2-5; D: TRBD1; CDR3: CASSVGGQGALVKTQYF; DNA: TGTGCCAGCAGCGTAGGGGGACAGGGGGCGCTTGTTAAGACCCAGTACTTC
size: -; V: TRBV27; J: TRBJ1-1; D: -; CDR3: CATQEGLMREAFF; DNA: TGTGCCACTCAAGAAGGACTCATGAGGGAAGCTTTCTTT
size: -; V: TRBV4-2; J: TRBJ2-2; D: -; CDR3: CASSQDYAGRRNTGELFF; DNA: TGTGCCAGCAGCCAAGATTACGCAGGGCGGAGGAACACCGGGGAGCTGTTTTTT
size: once; V: TRBV5-1; J: TRBJ2-7; D: TRBD1; CDR3: CASSLEPRDRGGEQYF; DNA: TGCGCCAGCAGCTTGGAGCCCCGGGACAGGGGGGGTGAGCAGTACTTC
size: -; V: TRBV6-1; J: TRBJ2-1; D: TRBD2; CDR3: CASLMGTSGYNEQFF; DNA: TGTGCCAGCTTGATGGGGACTAGCGGTTACAATGAGCAGTTCTTC
size: -; V: TRBV29-1; J: TRBJ1-2; D: TRBD1; CDR3: CSVRQGTNYGYTF; DNA: TGCAGCGTCAGACAGGGAACCAACTATGGCTACACCTTC
size: once; V: TRBV7-2; J: TRBJ2-1; D: -; CDR3: CASSLALGREKQFF; DNA: TGTGCCAGCAGCTTAGCGTTGGGTAGAGAAAAGCAGTTCTTC
size: few; V: TRBV19; J: TRBJ2-4; D: -; CDR3: CASSIDTGVPAIQYF; DNA: -
size: -; V: TRBV19; J: TRBJ1-3; D: -; CDR3: CASTPVGRLNTIYF; DNA: TGTGCCAGTACGCCCGTGGGCAGGTTAAACACCATATATTTT
size: -; V: TRBV29-1; J: TRBJ1-1; D: -; CDR3: CSGGHRGMTEAFF; DNA: TGCAGCGGTGGCCATCGGGGTATGACTGAAGCTTTCTTT
size: -; V: TRBV5-1; J: TRBJ2-7; D: TRBD1; CDR3: CASSINGQGVGYEQYF; DNA: TGCGCCAGCAGCATAAATGGACAGGGGGTGGGCTACGAGCAGTACTTC
size: -; V: TRBV7-8; J: TRBJ2-1; D: -; CDR3: CASSLARRGYNEQFF; DNA: TGTGCCAGCAGCTTAGCGCGTAGGGGCTACAATGAGCAGTTCTTC
size: -; V: TRBV6-1; J: TRBJ2-2; D: -; CDR3: CASSEPGPGELFF; DNA: TGTGCCAGCAGTGAACCGGGCCCCGGGGAGCTGTTTTTT
size: -; V: TRBV4-2; J: TRBJ1-2; D: -; CDR3: CASSQGNYGYTF; DNA: TGTGCCAGCAGCCAGGGCAACTATGGCTACACCTTC
size: -; V: TRBV5-6; J: TRBJ2-7; D: -; CDR3: CASRRESLDEQYF; DNA: TGTGCCAGCAGGAGGGAGAGTCTTGACGAGCAGTACTTC
size: -; V: TRBV19; J: TRBJ1-1; D: TRBD1; CDR3: CASSFLGQDTEAFF; DNA: TGTGCCAGTAGTTTTTTGGGACAGGACACTGAAGCTTTCTTT
size: -; V: TRBV6-4; J: TRBJ1-1; D: -; CDR3: CASSDSSRGTEAFF; DNA: TGTGCCAGCAGTGACTCGAGTCGAGGGACTGAAGCTTTCTTT
size: -; V: TRBV30; J: TRBJ2-5; D: TRBD2; CDR3: CAWSVLAGKETQYF; DNA: TGTGCCTGGAGTGTACTAGCGGGGAAAGAGACCCAGTACTTC
size: -; V: TRBV5-1; J: TRBJ1-1; D: TRBD1; CDR3: CASSWDSTEAFF; DNA: TGCGCCAGCAGCTGGGACAGCACTGAAGCTTTCTTT
size: few; V: TRBV2; J: TRBJ2-7; D: TRBD1; CDR3: CASKGFDRAPYEQYF; DNA: TGTGCCAGCAAGGGGTTCGACAGGGCCCCCTACGAGCAGTACTTC
size: once; V: TRBV5-1; J: TRBJ2-7; D: -; CDR3: CASSSGLVSYEQYF; DNA: TGCGCCAGCAGCTCGGGACTGGTCTCCTACGAGCAGTACTTC
size: -; V: TRBV6-5; J: TRBJ2-7; D: -; CDR3: CASTGGEPYEQYF; DNA: TGTGCCAGCACCGGAGGCGAACCCTACGAGCAGTACTTC
size: few; V: TRBV6-1; J: TRBJ2-2; D: -; CDR3: CASTKPTNTGELFF; DNA: TGTGCCAGCACCAAACCTACGAACACCGGGGAGCTGTTTTTT
size: -; V: TRBV28; J: TRBJ2-2; D: TRBD1; CDR3: CASSSGQGGTGELFF; DNA: TGTGCCAGCAGTTCTGGACAGGGGGGGACCGGGGAGCTGTTTTTT
size: -; V: TRBV15; J: TRBJ2-2; D: -; CDR3: CATRLAGYANTGELFF; DNA: TGTGCCACCAGACTAGCTGGATACGCGAACACCGGGGAGCTGTTTTTT
size: -; V: TRBV5-1; J: TRBJ1-3; D: TRBD1; CDR3: CASSEDRGPSVTGNTIYF; DNA: TGCGCCAGCAGCGAGGACAGGGGGCCGTCAGTTACTGGAAACACCATATATTTT
size: -; V: TRBV11-2; J: TRBJ2-3; D: TRBD1; CDR3: CASSFFRDRDHSDTQYF; DNA: TGTGCCAGCAGCTTCTTCCGGGACAGGGATCATTCAGATACGCAGTATTTT
size: -; V: TRBV7-8; J: TRBJ1-4; D: -; CDR3: CASSTPRGWGNEKLFF; DNA: TGTGCCAGCAGCACTCCTCGGGGATGGGGTAATGAAAAACTGTTTTTT
size: -; V: TRBV10-3; J: TRBJ1-1; D: -; CDR3: CAISESGGGTEAFF; DNA: TGTGCCATCAGTGAGTCGGGGGGTGGGACTGAAGCTTTCTTT
size: -; V: TRBV4-2; J: TRBJ2-7; D: -; CDR3: CASSQEQAAGYEQYF; DNA: TGTGCCAGCAGCCAAGAACAGGCCGCGGGCTACGAGCAGTACTTC
size: -; V: TRBV18; J: TRBJ2-2; D: TRBD2; CDR3: CASSPPLAVVNTGELFF; DNA: TGTGCCAGCTCGCCCCCCCTAGCGGTGGTGAACACCGGGGAGCTGTTTTTT
size: few; V: TRBV16; J: TRBJ1-1; D: -; CDR3: CASSSNRVMNTEAFF; DNA: TGTGCCAGCAGCTCAAACAGGGTGATGAACACTGAAGCTTTCTTT
size: -; V: TRBV11-2; J: TRBJ1-1; D: -; CDR3: CASSRADEAFF; DNA: TGTGCCAGCAGCCGAGCGGATGAAGCTTTCTTT
size: -; V: TRBV6-5; J: TRBJ2-7; D: TRBD1; CDR3: CASSTRDRGYYEQYF; DNA: TGTGCCAGCAGTACCCGGGACAGGGGTTATTACGAGCAGTACTTC
size: -; V: TRBV6-1; J: TRBJ2-2; D: -; CDR3: CASNTRTTGELFF; DNA: TGTGCCAGCAATACAAGGACCACCGGGGAGCTGTTTTTT
size: -; V: TRBV18; J: TRBJ2-5; D: -; CDR3: CASSRDRRQTSIQETQYF; DNA: TGTGCCAGCTCACGGGACCGGCGACAGACCAGTATCCAAGAGACCCAGTACTTC
size: -; V: TRBV7-8; J: TRBJ1-4; D: -; CDR3: CASSSRQGLVGEKLFF; DNA: TGTGCCAGCAGCAGCCGTCAGGGATTGGTAGGAGAAAAACTGTTTTTT
size: -; V: TRBV19; J: TRBJ2-2; D: -; CDR3: CASSIEYNTGELFF; DNA: TGTGCCAGTAGTATAGAATACAACACCGGGGAGCTGTTTTTT
size: -; V: TRBV29-1; J: TRBJ2-7; D: -; CDR3: CSVEGNSLEQYF; DNA: TGCAGCGTTGAAGGGAACTCGCTCGAGCAGTACTTC
size: once; V: TRBV5-1; J: TRBJ1-6; D: -; CDR3: CASSVGGTAGSPLHF; DNA: TGCGCCAGCAGCGTAGGGGGGACGGCGGGTTCACCCCTCCACTTT
size: -; V: TRBV6-5; J: TRBJ1-1; D: TRBD1; CDR3: CASSRNTGGRSEAFF; DNA: TGTGCCAGCAGTCGAAATACAGGGGGCAGGAGTGAAGCTTTCTTT
size: -; V: TRBV9; J: TRBJ2-3; D: -; CDR3: CASSVASSMGGPTDTQYF; DNA: TGTGCCAGCAGCGTAGCTTCTAGTATGGGTGGCCCCACAGATACGCAGTATTTT
size: -; V: TRBV27; J: TRBJ1-6; D: -; CDR3: CASSLQWLYNSPLHF; DNA: TGTGCCAGCAGTTTACAGTGGCTTTATAATTCACCCCTCCACTTT
size: -; V: TRBV7-9; J: TRBJ2-5; D: TRBD2; CDR3: CASSSAGGSKGETQYF; DNA: TGTGCCAGCAGCTCCGCCGGCGGGAGTAAAGGAGAGACCCAGTACTTC
size: -; V: TRBV19; J: TRBJ1-1; D: -; CDR3: CASRFNTEAFF; DNA: TGTGCCAGTAGATTTAACACTGAAGCTTTCTTT
size: few; V: TRBV11-2; J: TRBJ1-2; D: TRBD1; CDR3: CASSPRTGGAGGYTF; DNA: TGTGCCAGCAGCCCTCGGACAGGGGGCGCGGGTGGCTACACCTTC
size: -; V: TRBV10-2; J: TRBJ2-2; D: -; CDR3: CASSPLTGNTGELFF; DNA: TGCGCCAGCAGCCCGCTGACAGGGAACACCGGGGAGCTGTTTTTT